This T cell receptor (beta chain) is from a study of blood T cell repertoires in COVID-19. As for the study in general: T cells, B-cell-depleted T cells, or PBMCs supplied cDNA or gDNA.

CDR3 length equals 16 residues. Germline V gene data show CDR1 as MNHEY and CDR2 as SMNVEV (reference sequence). Trimming removed 7 bases at V and 1 base at J, with 17 bases between. Original processing notes: Nucleated cell counts were estimated from reference gene primer amplification. Clones were sequenced by immunoSEQ multiplex PCR, and TCRdb holds only the in-frame ones, with some missing. V and J calls and clone size are those listed in that table; D and trimming were worked out from the DNA. Here the sample spans approximately 61,000 clones, approximately 86% being singletons. Sequencing was done on a sample of peripheral blood. The chain combines TRBV27 with TRBJ2-1; D remains unclear. The sequence was collected from a human donor in a cohort sampled during active COVID-19. The CDR3 bases are TGTGCCAGCAACCCTTTAAGGTCCGGGTCCTACAATGAGCAGTTCTTC. It yields the protein CASNPLRSGSYNEQFF.